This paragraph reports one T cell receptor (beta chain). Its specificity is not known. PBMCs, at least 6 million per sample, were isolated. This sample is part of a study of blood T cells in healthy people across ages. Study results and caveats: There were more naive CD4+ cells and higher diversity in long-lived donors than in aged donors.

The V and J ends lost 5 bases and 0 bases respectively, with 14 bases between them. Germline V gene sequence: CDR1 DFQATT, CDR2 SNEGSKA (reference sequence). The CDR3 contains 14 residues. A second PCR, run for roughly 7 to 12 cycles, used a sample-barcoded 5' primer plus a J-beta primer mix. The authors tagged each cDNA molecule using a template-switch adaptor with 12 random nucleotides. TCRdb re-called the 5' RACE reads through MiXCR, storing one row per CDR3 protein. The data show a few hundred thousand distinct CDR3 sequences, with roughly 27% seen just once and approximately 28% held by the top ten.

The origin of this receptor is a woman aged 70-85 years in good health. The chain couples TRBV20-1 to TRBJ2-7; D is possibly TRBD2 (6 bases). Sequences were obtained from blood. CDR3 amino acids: CSASGGPSSYEQYF. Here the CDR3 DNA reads TGCAGTGCTTCCGGGGGACCGAGCTCCTACGAGCAGTACTTC.